The 8 T cell receptor beta chains given below trace back to one sample, sequenced in a study of cytomegalovirus exposure and HLA in healthy donors. PCR employed 60 Vbeta and 13 Jbeta primers. Produced via immunoSEQ multiplex PCR; TCRdb's table is partial and in-frame only. The sample lists about 130,000 clones; roughly 71% were seen once. Sequenced input: PBMCs. These receptor sequences come from a woman aged 45-60 years in good health and CMV-seropositive.

This chain joins TRBV9 and TRBJ1-2; the match to TRBD1 covers 9 bases. The CDR3 loop spans 15 amino acids. The junction had 9 bases not matched to a gene; V was cut back by 4 bases and J by 5 bases. Germline values: CDR1 SGDLS, CDR2 YYNGEE. The DNA of the CDR3 is TGTGCCAGCAGCCCCCAGGGGACAGGGCGGTATGGCTACACCTTC. This sequence encodes CASSPQGTGRYGYTF.

V is TRBV27 and J is TRBJ1-2; 8 nucleotides line up with TRBD1. The CDR3 sequence is 15 residues long. Germline lookup yields CDR1 MNHEY and CDR2 SMNVEV (reference sequence). The V gene end was trimmed by 2 bases and the J gene end by 8 bases; junction bases not matched to a gene: 10. The CDR3 is CASSLLPTGQGGYTF. CDR3 bases: TGTGCCAGCAGTTTACTACCGACAGGACAGGGCGGCTACACCTTC.

This clone was counted once. The V call is TRBV2, the J call TRBJ1-6, with 10 positions matching TRBD1. The V gene end was trimmed by 6 bases and the J gene end by 14 bases; junction bases not matched to a gene: 7. Germline V gene sequence: CDR1 SNHLY, CDR2 FYNNEI. The CDR3 is made up of 13 amino acids. The chain's CDR3 is CASRGTGVSTLHF. In DNA form, the CDR3 reads TGTGCCAGCAGGGGGACAGGGGTGTCTACCCTCCACTTT.

Concerning this clone itself: The sample contains more than one DNA sequence encoding this CDR3. The J gene is TRBJ1-6, the V gene TRBV7-2, with unresolved D. V lost 0 bases, J lost 7 bases, and 7 bases lay in between. Looked up from germline, CDR1 is SGHTA and CDR2 is FQGNSA. The CDR3 totals 14 residues. CDR3 nucleotides: TGTGCCAGCAGCTTAGCGTCTCGGAATTCACCCCTCCACTTT. Its translation: CASSLASRNSPLHF.

The V call is TRBV2, the J call TRBJ2-2, with D maybe TRBD2 (5 bases). The CDR3 has 14 amino acids. V was pared by 7 bases and J by 2 bases, with 11 bases between. Germline V gene lookup returns CDR1 SNHLY and CDR2 FYNNEI. CDR3 sequence reads: CASNEGSNTGELFF. For the CDR3, the DNA is TGTGCCAGCAACGAGGGCTCCAACACCGGGGAGCTGTTTTTT.

A single count supports this clone. This chain connects TRBV9 to TRBJ2-2, with D unclear. CDR3 size: 14 residues. The germline CDR1 and CDR2 sequences are SGDLS and YYNGEE. Between the trimmed V and J ends, which lost 3 bases and 1 base, there was a span of 7 bases. This CDR3 is CASSAPVNTGELFF. The CDR3 nucleotides are TGTGCCAGCAGCGCCCCGGTGAACACCGGGGAGCTGTTTTTT.

This chain links TRBV9 with TRBJ2-2; TRBD2 aligns across 7 bases. In germline, CDR1 is SGDLS, CDR2 YYNGEE. This CDR3 is 16 amino acids long. Trimming took 2 bases from V and 9 from J; bases not matched to a gene: 13. The CDR3 is CASSVETGGEIRELFF. As DNA, the CDR3 is TGTGCCAGCAGCGTGGAGACGGGGGGAGAGATTCGGGAGCTGTTTTTT.

The V and J genes are TRBV11-1 and TRBJ2-3; TRBD1 matches at 8 bases. This CDR3 has 15 amino acids. The junction had 10 bases not matched to a gene; V was cut back by 5 bases and J by 6 bases. Germline V gene sequence: CDR1 SGHAT, CDR2 FQDESV (reference sequence). The CDR3 reads CASSPGDRLMDTQYF. As DNA, the CDR3 is TGTGCCAGCAGCCCGGGGGACAGGTTAATGGATACGCAGTATTTT.